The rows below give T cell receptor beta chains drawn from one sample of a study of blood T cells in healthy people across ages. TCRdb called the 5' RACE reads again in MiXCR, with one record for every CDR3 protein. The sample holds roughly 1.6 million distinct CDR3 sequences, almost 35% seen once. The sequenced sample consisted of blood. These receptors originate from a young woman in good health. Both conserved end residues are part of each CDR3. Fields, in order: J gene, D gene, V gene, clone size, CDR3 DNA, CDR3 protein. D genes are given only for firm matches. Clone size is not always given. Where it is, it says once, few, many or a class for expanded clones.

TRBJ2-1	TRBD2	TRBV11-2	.	TGTGCCAGCAGCTTATCCCGCCTAAAAGCGGGACCTCTTATGTGGAATGAGCGGTTCTTC	CASSLSRLKAGPLMWNERFF
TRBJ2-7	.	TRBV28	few	TGTGCCAGCAGTTTGCTGGCTGGTCTTGTAGCCTACGAGCAGTACTTC	CASSLLAGLVAYEQYF
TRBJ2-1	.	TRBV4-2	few	TGTGCCAGCAGCCAAGGGACAGTCGGTGAGCAGTTCTTC	CASSQGTVGEQFF
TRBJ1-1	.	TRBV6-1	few	TGTGCCACCAGTTTTGGCTTCGAAGCTTTCTTT	CATSFGFEAFF
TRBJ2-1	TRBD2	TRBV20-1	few	TGCAGTGCGCCTCGACTAGCGTCTCCGGGGAATGAGCAGTTCTTC	CSAPRLASPGNEQFF
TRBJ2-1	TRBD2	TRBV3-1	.	TGTGCCAGCAGCCAAGAAAGTCTGGGACTAGCGGGCCCTTTTGGGTTCAATGAGCAGTTCTTC	CASSQESLGLAGPFGFNEQFF
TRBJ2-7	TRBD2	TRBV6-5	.	TGCGCCAGCAGTTATCTCGGGGGGGTCGACTACGAGCAGTACTTC	CASSYLGGVDYEQYF
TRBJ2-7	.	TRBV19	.	TGTGCCAGTAGTCCACCCGAAGGGACACTCACGGGCGAGCAGTACTTC	CASSPPEGTLTGEQYF
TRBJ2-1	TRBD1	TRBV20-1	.	TGCAGTGCCGACGGTCAGGGGGATGTTTACAATGAGCAGTTCTTC	CSADGQGDVYNEQFF
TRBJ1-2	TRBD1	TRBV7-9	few	TGTGCCAGCAGCCTGGGGTCCAGGGGGCCGTATGGCTACACCTTC	CASSLGSRGPYGYTF
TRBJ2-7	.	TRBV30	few	TGTGCCTGGAGGCGGACGGGGGACCACGAGCAGTACTTC	CAWRRTGDHEQYF
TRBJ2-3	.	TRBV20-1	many	TGCAGTGCCGGAGTCACAGATACGCAGTATTTT	CSAGVTDTQYF
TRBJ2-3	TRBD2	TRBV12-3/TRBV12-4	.	TGTGCCAGCAGTCGGGAGGGATACACAGATACGCAGTATTTT	CASSREGYTDTQYF
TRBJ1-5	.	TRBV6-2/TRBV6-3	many	TGTGCCAGCGGATTTTCCAATCAGCCCCAGCATTTT	CASGFSNQPQHF
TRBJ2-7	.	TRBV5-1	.	TGCGCCAGCAGCCGGGCTTGGCAGGGGAACCCCGAGCAGTACTTC	CASSRAWQGNPEQYF
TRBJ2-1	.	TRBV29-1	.	TGCAGCGTTGATGAAGGAACTAAACGCTACAATGAGCAGTTCTTC	CSVDEGTKRYNEQFF
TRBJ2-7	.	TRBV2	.	TGTGCCAGCAGCGAGGGGGTAGCAATTACTTCCGAGCAGTACTTC	CASSEGVAITSEQYF
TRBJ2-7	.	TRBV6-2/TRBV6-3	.	TGTGCCAGCAGTTACACCAGCCGCCGGTACTCCTACGAGCAGTACTTC	CASSYTSRRYSYEQYF
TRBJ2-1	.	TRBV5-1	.	TGCGCCAGCAGTTCCACGGGAGTTATGCATGAGCAGTTCTTC	CASSSTGVMHEQFF
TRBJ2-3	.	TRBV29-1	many	TGCAGCGTCCGGCAGGCGGATACGCAGTATTTT	CSVRQADTQYF
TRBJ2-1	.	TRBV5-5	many	TGTGCCAGCAGCTTGGTGAGGGGCAGCTCCTACAATGAGCAGTTCTTC	CASSLVRGSSYNEQFF
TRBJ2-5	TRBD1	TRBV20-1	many	TGCAGTGCTAGAGATGGGACAGTATTTTCCCAGTACTTC	CSARDGTVFSQYF
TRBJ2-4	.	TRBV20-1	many	TGCAGTGCTAGTTCGGAAAACATTCAGTACTTC	CSASSENIQYF
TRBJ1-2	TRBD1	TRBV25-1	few	TGTGCCAGCAACGACGGGACAGAAACTAACTATGGCTACACCTTC	CASNDGTETNYGYTF
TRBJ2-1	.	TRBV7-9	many	TGTGCCAGCAGCTTTCCTAAGGGGACGTTATACAATGAGCAGTTCTTC	CASSFPKGTLYNEQFF
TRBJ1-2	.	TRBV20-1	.	TGCAGTGCCGGGGGCCGCATGGATGGCTACACCTTC	CSAGGRMDGYTF
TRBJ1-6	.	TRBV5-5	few	TGTGCCAGCAGCTTGGCGTCGGCAGCCCTGGGATCACCCCTCCACTTT	CASSLASAALGSPLHF
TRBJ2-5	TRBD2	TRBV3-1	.	TGTGCCAGCAGCTGGCTAGCGGGGTCCCAAGAGACCCAGTACTTC	CASSWLAGSQETQYF
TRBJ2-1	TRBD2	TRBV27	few	TGTGCCAGCGGTTTCGAGCGGGGGGGCTTGGGGAATGAGCAGTTCTTC	CASGFERGGLGNEQFF
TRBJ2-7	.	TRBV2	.	TGTGCCAGCAGTCTACAGGGGAGGGGCCTCTCCCACGAGCAGTACTTC	CASSLQGRGLSHEQYF
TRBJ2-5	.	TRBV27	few	TGTGCCAGCAGTTTTGGCGATACAGGGCAAGAGACCCAGTACTTC	CASSFGDTGQETQYF
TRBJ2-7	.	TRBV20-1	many	TGCAGTGCTAGGGGCTTCTACGAGCAGTACTTC	CSARGFYEQYF
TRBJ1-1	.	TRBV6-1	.	TGTGCCAGCAATTTGACGGAGGGGTGGGCTGAAGCTTTCTTT	CASNLTEGWAEAFF
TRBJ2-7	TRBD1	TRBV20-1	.	TGCAGTGCTCCCTTGGGGACAGCGGACGAGCAGTACTTC	CSAPLGTADEQYF
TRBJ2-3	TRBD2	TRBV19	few	TGTGCCAGTGGGGGGAGGGCCTCGGTCGGTACAGATACGCAGTATTTT	CASGGRASVGTDTQYF
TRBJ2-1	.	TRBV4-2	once	TGTGCCACCAGCCAAGAGGGGCCTCCCCAGTTCTTC	CATSQEGPPQFF
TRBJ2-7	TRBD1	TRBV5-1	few	TGCGCCAGTAAAAACCGGGACAGTTCTTACTACGAGCAGTACTTC	CASKNRDSSYYEQYF
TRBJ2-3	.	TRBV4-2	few	TGTGCCGGCAGCCAAGAAGGGAGGGGGGGCGGAGCGGCCCAAGCTAATACGCAGTATTTT	CAGSQEGRGGGAAQANTQYF
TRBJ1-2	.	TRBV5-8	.	TGTGCCAGCAGCTTGGTTCCACAGGGAGGCTATGGCTACACCTTC	CASSLVPQGGYGYTF